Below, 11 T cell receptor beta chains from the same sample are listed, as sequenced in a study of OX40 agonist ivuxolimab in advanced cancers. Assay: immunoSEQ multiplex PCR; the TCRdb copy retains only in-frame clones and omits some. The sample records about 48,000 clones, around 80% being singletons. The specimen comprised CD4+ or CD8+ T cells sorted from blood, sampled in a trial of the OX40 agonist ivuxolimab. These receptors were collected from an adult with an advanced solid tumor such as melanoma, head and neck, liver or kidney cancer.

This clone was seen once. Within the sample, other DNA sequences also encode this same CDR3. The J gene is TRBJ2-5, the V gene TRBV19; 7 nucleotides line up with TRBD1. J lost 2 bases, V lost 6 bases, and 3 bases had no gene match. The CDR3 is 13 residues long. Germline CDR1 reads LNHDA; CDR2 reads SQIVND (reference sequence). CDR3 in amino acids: CASSRDSQETQYF. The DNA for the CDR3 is TGTGCCAGTAGCCGGGACAGTCAAGAGACCCAGTACTTC.

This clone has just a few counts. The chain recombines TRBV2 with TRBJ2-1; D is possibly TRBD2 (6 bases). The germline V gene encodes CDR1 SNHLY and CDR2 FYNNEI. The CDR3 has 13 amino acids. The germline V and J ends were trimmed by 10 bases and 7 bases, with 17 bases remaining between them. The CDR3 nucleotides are TGTGCCACCGGGACGACGGGGAGGAATGAGCAGTTCTTC. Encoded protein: CATGTTGRNEQFF.

The DNA for the CDR3 is TGTGCCAGCAGTTGGACAGGGGGCAGGGAGACCCAGTACTTC. Encoded protein: CASSWTGGRETQYF. The chain employs TRBV27 and TRBJ2-5; 11 bases fit TRBD1. Germline V lookup: CDR1 MNHEY, CDR2 SMNVEV (reference sequence). The CDR3 extends over 14 amino acids. The V and J ends lost 4 bases and 5 bases, in that order; junction bases with no gene match: 3.

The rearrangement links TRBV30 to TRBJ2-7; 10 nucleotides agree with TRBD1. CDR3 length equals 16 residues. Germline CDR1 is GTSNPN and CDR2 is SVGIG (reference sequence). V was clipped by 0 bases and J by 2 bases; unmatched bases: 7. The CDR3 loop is CAWSVSGTGDPYEQYF. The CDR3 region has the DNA TGTGCCTGGAGTGTATCCGGGACAGGGGACCCCTACGAGCAGTACTTC.

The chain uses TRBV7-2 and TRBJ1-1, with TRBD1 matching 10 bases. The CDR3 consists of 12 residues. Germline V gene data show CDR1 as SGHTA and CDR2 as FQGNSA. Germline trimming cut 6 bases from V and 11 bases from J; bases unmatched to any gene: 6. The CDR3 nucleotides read TGTGCCAGCAGGACAGGGGGCCCTCGGGCTTTCTTT. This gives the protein CASRTGGPRAFF.

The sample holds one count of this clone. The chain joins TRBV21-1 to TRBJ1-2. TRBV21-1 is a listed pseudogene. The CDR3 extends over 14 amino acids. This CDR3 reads CASSTGPGTSGYTF. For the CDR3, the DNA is TGTGCCAGCAGTACCGGGCCCGGAACGAGCGGCTACACCTTC.

In DNA form, the CDR3 reads TGTGCCAGCAGCTTACCTTTTGGGCCAACTAATGAAAAACTGTTTTTT. Residues: CASSLPFGPTNEKLFF. This rearrangement joins TRBV7-9 to TRBJ1-4, with unresolved D. The CDR3 spans 16 residues. V lost 2 bases, J lost 0 bases, and 10 bases lay in between. Germline V gene sequence: CDR1 SEHNR, CDR2 FQNEAQ (reference sequence).

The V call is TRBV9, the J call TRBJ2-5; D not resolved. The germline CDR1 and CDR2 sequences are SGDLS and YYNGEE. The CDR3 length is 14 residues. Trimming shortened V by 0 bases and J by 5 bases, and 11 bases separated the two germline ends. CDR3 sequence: CASSVASRWETQYF. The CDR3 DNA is TGTGCCAGCAGCGTAGCTTCCAGGTGGGAGACCCAGTACTTC. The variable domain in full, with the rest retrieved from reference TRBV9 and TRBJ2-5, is DSGVTQTPKHLITATGQRVTLRCSPRSGDLSVYWYQQSLDQGLQFLIQYYNGEERAKGNILERFSAQQFPDLHSELNLSSLELGDSALYFCASSVASRWETQYFGPGTRLLVL.

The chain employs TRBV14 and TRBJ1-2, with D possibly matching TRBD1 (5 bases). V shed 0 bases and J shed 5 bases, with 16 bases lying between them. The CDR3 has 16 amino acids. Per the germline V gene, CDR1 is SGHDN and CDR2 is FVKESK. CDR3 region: CASSQDGGVDRYGYTF. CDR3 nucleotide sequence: TGTGCCAGCAGCCAAGATGGAGGGGTTGACAGATATGGCTACACCTTC.

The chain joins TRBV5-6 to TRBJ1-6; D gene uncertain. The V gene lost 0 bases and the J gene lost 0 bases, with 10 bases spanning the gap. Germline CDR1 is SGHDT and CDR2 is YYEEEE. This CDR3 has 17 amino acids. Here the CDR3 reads CASSLGVSGSYNSPLHF. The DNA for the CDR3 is TGTGCCAGCAGCTTGGGGGTCTCGGGCTCCTATAATTCACCCCTCCACTTT.

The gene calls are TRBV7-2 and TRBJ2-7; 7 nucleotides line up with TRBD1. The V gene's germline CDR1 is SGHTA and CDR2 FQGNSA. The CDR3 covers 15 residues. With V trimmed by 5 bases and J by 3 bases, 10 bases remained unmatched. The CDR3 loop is CASSPQGQPYYEQYF. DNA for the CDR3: TGTGCCAGCAGCCCACAGGGACAGCCCTACTACGAGCAGTACTTC.